These 17 T cell receptor beta chains came from one sample sequenced in a study of CXCR3-negative and CXCR3-positive naive CD8 T cells. Study results and caveats: Comparison of naive cells showed more hydrophobic TRB CDR3s in CXCR3-positive than in CXCR3-negative naive cells.

Antigens for these TCRs are unknown. Libraries were UMI-labeled 5' RACE TRB cDNA. TCRdb re-called the 5' RACE reads; one entry per CDR3 protein, DNA not given. This sample lists approximately 6,900 distinct CDR3 sequences; its ten largest clones have roughly 1.7%. What was sequenced was naive CXCR3+ CD8+ T cells from blood. Subset meaning: CD45RO-CCR7+CD27+CD95- naive CD8+ T cells expressing CXCR3 (TNR3+). These receptor sequences come from a human donor in good health. Some clones in this sample may be carry-over from other donors' samples.

This clonotype registers medium-sized by frequency. The chain joins TRBV7-2 to TRBJ2-1. From germline, CDR1 is SGHTA and CDR2 FQGNSA. This CDR3 region has 15 residues. The CDR3 loop reads CASSLDANGVDEQFF.

The rearrangement uses TRBV3-1 and TRBJ2-7. CDR3 length: 14 amino acids. Germline CDR1 LGHDT, CDR2 YNNKEL (reference sequence). CDR3 amino acids: CASSQAMASYEQYF.

The CDR3 loop reads CASSRGRTGNTEAFF. J is TRBJ1-1 and V is TRBV4-1; there is no DNA to check the TCRdb D call of TRBD1. The CDR3 spans 15 residues. CDR1 is MGHRA and CDR2 is YSYEKL in the germline V gene.

The chain couples TRBV7-3 to TRBJ2-1; TCRdb indicates TRBD2, and absent DNA this call remains unverified. Per the germline V gene, CDR1 is SGHTA and CDR2 is FQGTGA. The CDR3 has 17 residues. CDR3 in amino acids: CASSPDGTSGTYNEQFF.

This clonotype is classed as medium-sized (0.01 to 0.1%) by frequency. This chain links TRBV6-2 or TRBV6-3 with TRBJ2-2; TCRdb's D call of TRBD1 is untestable without DNA. CDR1 and CDR2 (germline): MNHEY, SVGEGT. The CDR3 spans 15 residues. The CDR3 loop reads CAIDVSGVNTGELFF.

The chain's CDR3 is CSGTGPMGNEQYF. This chain links TRBV29-1 with TRBJ2-7; TCRdb's assignment of TRBD1 cannot be checked, as there is no DNA. The CDR3 has 13 amino acids. Germline values: CDR1 SQVTM, CDR2 ANQGSEA.

This clonotype registers medium-sized by frequency. The chain joins TRBV20-1 to TRBJ2-1; TCRdb's D gene call, TRBD2, goes unchecked for lack of DNA. Germline V CDR1 and CDR2: DFQATT, SNEGSKA (reference sequence). The CDR3 is 14 residues long. CDR3: CSNKLAGGGNEQFF.

The chain uses TRBV2 and TRBJ2-2; the D call from TCRdb, TRBD1, cannot be confirmed without DNA. This CDR3 has 16 amino acids. Germline V gene data show CDR1 as SNHLY and CDR2 as FYNNEI. The CDR3 spells CASSEEWGADTGELFF.

The J gene is TRBJ2-7, the V gene TRBV9; TCRdb selects TRBD2, and the lack of DNA leaves this call unchecked. Germline V gene sequence: CDR1 SGDLS, CDR2 YYNGEE. This CDR3 has 14 residues. CDR3 sequence: CASSVTSGGYEQYF.

This chain connects TRBV12-5 to TRBJ2-2; TCRdb names TRBD2, which stays unverified in the absence of DNA. The CDR3 is 17 amino acids. Germline lookup yields CDR1 LGHNT and CDR2 FRNRAP. Here the CDR3 reads CASGMVGLAEDTGELFF. The full variable domain, with the rest looked up from reference TRBV12-5 and TRBJ2-2, is DARVTQTPRHKVTEMGQEVTMRCQPILGHNTVFWYRQTMMQGLELLAYFRNRAPLDDSGMPKDRFSAEMPDATLATLKIQPSEPRDSAVYFCASGMVGLAEDTGELFFGEGSRLTVL.

This clonotype shows up as large (0.1 to 1%) by frequency. V usage is TRBV12-3 or TRBV12-4 and J usage is TRBJ2-2; TCRdb reports TRBD1, a call that lacks DNA to check it against. CDR3 length: 15 amino acids. The CDR3 spells CATSVITGSTGELFF.

The V gene is TRBV29-1, the J gene TRBJ2-2. The CDR3 is 13 amino acids. Germline lookup yields CDR1 SQVTM and CDR2 ANQGSEA. This chain's CDR3 is CSAVTTNTGELFF.

This clonotype is called medium-sized based on its frequency. The chain carries TRBV29-1 and TRBJ1-1; TCRdb outputs TRBD1, but without DNA this stays unchecked. This CDR3 is 14 amino acids long. Germline V gene sequence: CDR1 SQVTM, CDR2 ANQGSEA. CDR3: CSVFVGQLNTEAFF.

The rearrangement links TRBV3-1 to TRBJ2-1; absent DNA, TCRdb's TRBD1 call cannot be checked. Germline V lookup: CDR1 LGHDT, CDR2 YNNKEL (reference sequence). This CDR3 is 15 amino acids long. The CDR3 region is CASSQEVRGEDEQFF.

This rearrangement joins TRBV12-3 or TRBV12-4 to TRBJ1-2. CDR3 length: 13 amino acids. CDR3 region: CASAQGLFYGYTF.

V and J are TRBV7-6 and TRBJ2-5; TCRdb outputs TRBD1, but without DNA this stays unchecked. Germline-derived CDR1 and CDR2 are SGHVS and FNYEAQ. The CDR3 runs 15 residues. The CDR3 loop reads CASSPSGFYQETQYF.

This clonotype shows up as medium-sized (0.01 to 0.1%) by frequency. This rearrangement joins TRBV29-1 to TRBJ2-1; without DNA, the TCRdb call of TRBD1 cannot be checked. The CDR3 spans 14 residues. Germline V CDR1 and CDR2: SQVTM, ANQGSEA. CDR3 protein: CSVGDREGYNEQFF.